The subject of this entry is one T cell receptor (beta chain). There is no known antigen for this receptor. No base quality values were provided; no much bigger clone lies one nucleotide off. The data originate from a study of blood T cell repertoires in COVID-19 (dated by TCRdb to about 2020). For context, the study as a whole: Samples covering the acute and convalescent phases of COVID-19 were provided by collaborators in the United States, Italy and Spain. The material from the prospective study consisted of cDNA or gDNA derived from T cells, B-cell-depleted T cells, or PBMCs. The dataset comprised deeply sampled blood TCRbeta repertoires from subjects exposed to, actively infected with, or recovered from COVID-19. The repertoires were released in a freely available public database meant as a resource for research on the immune response to SARS-CoV-2. Samples were obtained from the ongoing ImmuneRACE study (first 160 participants) and from roughly 1,300 subjects provided by 6 global collaborators. Sample metadata almost always included a de-identified subject ID, COVID-19 status, age in years and sex. Where available, HLA class I and class II types were taken from metadata supplied by the sample provider and were not determined by assay-based typing.

TCRbeta CDR3 regions were amplified from genomic DNA using the immunoSEQ Assay, a bias-controlled multiplex PCR. The authors' pipeline ran thus. The number of nucleated cells in each sample was estimated by amplification of reference gene primers within the assay. Sequence reads were collapsed and filtered to measure the absolute abundance of every unique TCRbeta CDR3 rearrangement. For each sample, productive Simpson clonality was calculated as the square root of Simpson's diversity index over productive rearrangements. What TCRdb holds here is the immuneACCESS table cut down to in-frame rearrangements. Part of the clones is not present; checked against another copy, under half of the missing clones reflect an unresolved V gene, and the others are unexplained. The V and J calls and clone size are taken from that table; D and trimming were inferred from the DNA. The sample profile shows over 85,000 clones; almost 85% of them were found once. 9.9% of the sample is in the top ten clones.

V gives up 5 bases and J gives up 5 bases, and the segment between their germline ends measures 15 bases. Per the germline V gene, SGHAT is the CDR1 and FQNNGV is the CDR2. The CDR3 sequence holds 14 residues, the cysteine and phenylalanine included. Left in the record is the CDR3 DNA by itself, 42 bases read in frame from the first base. General conclusions and limits of the study: The amount of clinical and demographic metadata varied by source and participant and was provided uncurated.

Collaborating institutions collected whole blood in K2EDTA tubes following their own protocols. For TCRbeta analysis, collaborator samples were shipped as frozen whole blood, as isolated PBMCs, or as DNA extracted from either sample type. Sequenced input: peripheral blood. The origin of this receptor is a man aged 40-50 years with active or convalescent COVID-19. The chain couples TRBV11-2 to TRBJ2-5; no D gene is confidently identified. Read as DNA, the sequence is TGTGCCAGCAGCCCACAATATAACCCCGAGACCCAGTACTTC. The translation is CASSPQYNPETQYF. The full variable domain, with segments outside the CDR3 supplied by the reference TRBV11-2 and TRBJ2-5 proteins, appears as EAGVAQSPRYKIIEKRQSVAFWCNPISGHATLYWYQQILGQGPKLLIQFQNNGVVDDSQLPKDRFSAERLKGVDSTLKIQPAKLEDSAVYLCASSPQYNPETQYFGPGTRLLVL.